The following is a TCR beta chain sequence with its context. Its antigen is still unknown. V lost 7 bases and J 5 bases, leaving 14 bases between the germline ends. Germline assignment: CDR1 LNHDA and CDR2 SQIVND (reference sequence). The CDR3 extends over 13 amino acids. The data belong to a study of cytomegalovirus exposure and HLA in healthy donors. Study results and caveats: Most of the TCR beta V segments (in an earlier analysis) were productive either about 87% or about 30% of the time. It was 164 TCR beta chains that were listed as cytomegalovirus-associated.

Primers: 60 Vbeta forward and 13 Jbeta reverse. As originally analysed: Among the unique TCR beta chains that a later analysis counted, about 81 million in all, some 10 million were shared. Using immunoSEQ multiplex PCR, the repertoire was profiled, and TCRdb retains in-frame clones only, with some absent. Clone size and the V and J calls come from that table; the DNA yielded D and trimming. The data show around 110,000 clones, 82% seen once. The gene calls are TRBV19 and TRBJ1-1; D is unclear. Sample: PBMCs. This sequence originates from a man aged 45-65 years in good health and CMV-seronegative. The CDR3 is CASMVGRGTEAFF. The CDR3, as DNA: TGTGCCAGTATGGTAGGGCGGGGAACTGAAGCTTTCTTT.